Below, 27 T cell receptor beta chains from the same sample are listed, as sequenced in a study of identical twins. Each CDR3 protein is one row after TCRdb ran MiXCR on the 5' RACE reads. The sample records some 690,000 distinct CDR3 sequences, less than 25% being singletons. In addition, the sample was reused for a study of T cells expressing NK-cell markers.

The sequenced material came from PBMCs. These receptors came from a woman between 18 and 30 years old in good health.

The CDR3 sequence: CASSNGASGGQETQYF. The CDR3 DNA follows: TGTGCCAGCAGCAATGGGGCCTCGGGGGGACAAGAGACCCAGTACTTC. V and J are TRBV7-9 and TRBJ2-5; 7 bases map to TRBD2. The length of the CDR3 is 16 residues. J was trimmed by 2 bases and V by 5 bases; bases with no gene match: 11. Germline V CDR1 and CDR2: SEHNR, FQNEAQ (reference sequence).

This clonotype occurred a few times. The chain combines TRBV12-3 or TRBV12-4 with TRBJ2-1; D gene ambiguous. The CDR3 has 12 residues. V dropped 5 bases and J dropped 3 bases, with 5 bases sitting between them. CDR3 residues: CASSQHYNEQFF. The CDR3 DNA is TGTGCCAGCAGTCAACACTACAATGAGCAGTTCTTC.

Here the CDR3 DNA reads TGTGCCAGCAGTCTAGGGACAGTTCCGACTAATGAAAAACTGTTTTTT. Translating it yields CASSLGTVPTNEKLFF. The chain couples TRBV12-3 or TRBV12-4 to TRBJ1-4; 7 nucleotides agree with TRBD1. V was clipped by 5 bases and J by 2 bases; unmatched bases: 8. The CDR3 extends over 16 amino acids.

The chain's CDR3 is CASSSGVRGSYGYTF. CDR3 bases: TGTGCCAGCAGCTCCGGGGTTCGAGGTTCCTATGGCTACACCTTC. V and J are TRBV7-2 and TRBJ1-2; D remains unclear. CDR1 SGHTA and CDR2 FQGNSA come from the germline V gene. The CDR3 is made up of 15 amino acids. Trimming took off 4 bases at V and 4 bases at J, with 16 bases between the two ends.

The table lists this clonotype with many counts. The CDR3 DNA reads as TGCGCCAGCAGCCCGGGACTAGCCTCCTACAATGAGCAGTTCTTC. Its translation: CASSPGLASYNEQFF. This chain links TRBV5-1 with TRBJ2-1; 9 bases are a match to TRBD2. The CDR3 sequence is 15 residues long. CDR1 and CDR2 (germline): SGHRS, YFSETQ. V was pared by 4 bases and J by 0 bases, with 2 bases of the junction left unmatched.

J is TRBJ2-7 and V is TRBV5-1; 11 bases line up with TRBD2. This CDR3 has 17 residues. Germline CDR1 and CDR2: SGHRS and YFSETQ. V shed 0 bases and J 3 bases; nucleotides not matched to a gene: 8. The CDR3 DNA is TGCGCCAGCAGCTTGGAGGCTAGCGGGAGGCCAAACTACGAGCAGTACTTC. Translated, it gives CASSLEASGRPNYEQYF.

V is TRBV7-2 and J is TRBJ2-7; TRBD2 matches at 10 bases. Germline V gene data show CDR1 as SGHTA and CDR2 as FQGNSA. This CDR3 region has 15 residues. With 2 bases clipped from V and 5 bases from J, the junction kept 6 bases outside the gene matches. The CDR3, as DNA: TGTGCCAGCAGCTTAAGGACTAGCGGTTTCCACGAGCAGTACTTC. This encodes CASSLRTSGFHEQYF.

The rearrangement uses TRBV6-1 and TRBJ1-1, with D perhaps TRBD1 (6 bases). The CDR3 contains 15 residues. V shed 6 bases and J shed 9 bases, with 23 bases lying between them. Germline-derived CDR1 and CDR2 are MNHNS and SASEGT. This CDR3 is CASSPTRGQGNQAFF. The CDR3 DNA sequence: TGTGCCAGCAGCCCCACCCGAGGGCAGGGGAACCAAGCTTTCTTT.

The chain links TRBV7-2 to TRBJ2-5; D is perhaps TRBD2 (6 bases). The germline V gene has CDR1 SGHTA and CDR2 FQGNSA. V was clipped by 5 bases and J by 5 bases, with 18 bases between them. The length of the CDR3 is 15 residues. The CDR3 coding sequence is TGTGCCAGCAGCCCTCCGGGACTCCGGGAGGAGACCCAGTACTTC. It yields the protein CASSPPGLREETQYF.

The chain couples TRBV30 to TRBJ1-2, with a possible D match to TRBD1 (6 bases). This CDR3 is 13 amino acids long. V dropped 3 bases and J dropped 7 bases, with 15 bases sitting between them. Germline CDR1 and CDR2: GTSNPN and SVGIG (reference sequence). In DNA, the CDR3 is TGTGCCTGGAGCTGGCCGGGGGCCGCTGGCTACACCTTC. Translated: CAWSWPGAAGYTF.

This clonotype was picked up a small number of times. This chain joins TRBV20-1 and TRBJ1-2; D is ambiguous. Germline V gives CDR1 DFQATT, CDR2 SNEGSKA (reference sequence). V was pared by 6 bases and J by 8 bases, with 16 bases between. CDR3 length: 12 amino acids. Here the CDR3 reads CSAGSDRSGYTF. The CDR3 nucleotides are TGCAGTGCCGGAAGTGACCGCTCGGGCTACACCTTC.

This clonotype was picked up a small number of times. The chain links TRBV11-2 to TRBJ2-6; D is undetermined. V was trimmed by 4 bases and J by 4 bases, leaving 11 bases between them. Germline CDR1 is SGHAT and CDR2 is FQNNGV. CDR3 length: 15 residues. Here the CDR3 DNA reads TGTGCCAGCAGCTCCCTTGGGTTCGGGGCCAACGTCCTGACTTTC. It specifies CASSSLGFGANVLTF.

J is TRBJ2-2 and V is TRBV20-1, with D possibly matching TRBD2 (7 bases). V lost 6 bases, J lost 4 bases, and 15 bases lay in between. The germline gives CDR1 DFQATT, CDR2 SNEGSKA (reference sequence). This CDR3 spans 14 amino acids. The CDR3 sequence is CSAAPGGRTGELFF. The CDR3 coding sequence is TGCAGTGCAGCACCGGGGGGCCGCACCGGGGAGCTGTTTTTT.

In its sample, this clonotype was seen a few times. V and J are TRBV6-5 and TRBJ2-3; no firm D call. This CDR3 region has 15 residues. CDR1 and CDR2 (germline): MNHEY, SVGAGI. Deletions cut 0 bases from V and 4 bases from J, with 11 bases between. CDR3 region: CASSYSGGRPDTQYF. CDR3 DNA: TGTGCCAGCAGTTACTCCGGCGGTCGGCCAGATACGCAGTATTTT.

This clonotype was observed a few times. V is TRBV20-1 and J is TRBJ2-1, with TRBD2 as a possible D gene (5 bases). The CDR3 runs to 14 residues. Per germline, CDR1 DFQATT and CDR2 SNEGSKA (reference sequence). V was trimmed by 5 bases and J by 0 bases, leaving 11 bases between them. CDR3 in DNA: TGCAGTGCTGTCGGCCGGGACTCCTACAATGAGCAGTTCTTC. Its protein product is CSAVGRDSYNEQFF.

V gene TRBV10-1 combines with J gene TRBJ2-1; D might be TRBD1 (6 bases). V lost 8 bases and J lost 5, with 22 bases in between. Germline V CDR1 and CDR2: WNHNN, SYGVQD (reference sequence). CDR3 length equals 16 residues. For the CDR3, the DNA is TGCGCCAGCTCAGGGGAGATGGGACAACCAGACAATGAGCAGTTCTTC. Translated: CASSGEMGQPDNEQFF.

This clonotype was picked up many times. The chain recombines TRBV3-1 with TRBJ1-1; D is unresolved. CDR3 length: 14 residues. V lost 2 bases and J lost 1, with 8 bases in between. CDR1 LGHDT and CDR2 YNNKEL come from the germline V gene (reference sequence). CDR3 in DNA: TGTGCCAGCAGCCAAAGGGAGCGGAACACTGAAGCTTTCTTT. Its translation: CASSQRERNTEAFF.

This rearrangement joins TRBV3-1 to TRBJ2-2, with 8 positions matching TRBD1. The CDR3 has 15 residues. CDR1 and CDR2 from the germline V gene are LGHDT and YNNKEL (reference sequence). Losses at the gene ends were 3 bases for V and 4 bases for J; bases not matched to a gene: 4. The CDR3 coding sequence is TGTGCCAGCAGCCACAGGGGGCGCAGCACCGGGGAGCTGTTTTTT. Encoded protein: CASSHRGRSTGELFF.

The chain uses TRBV5-6 and TRBJ2-1, with a weak D call TRBD1 (5 bases). V was trimmed by 4 bases and J by 8 bases, leaving 13 bases between them. The length of the CDR3 is 13 residues. Germline V gene data show CDR1 as SGHDT and CDR2 as YYEEEE. CDR3 amino acids: CASSHRRGDEQFF. The DNA of the CDR3 is TGTGCCAGCAGCCACCGTAGGGGCGATGAGCAGTTCTTC.

The V and J genes are TRBV12-3 or TRBV12-4 and TRBJ2-1, with D possibly TRBD1 on 6 matching bases. CDR3 length: 13 residues. Trimming took 6 bases from V and 8 from J, leaving 14 bases between them. In DNA form, the CDR3 reads TGTGCCAGCAGGCGTACAGGGCGGGATGAGCAGTTCTTC. Translation gives CASRRTGRDEQFF.

The V call is TRBV5-1, the J call TRBJ2-7; perhaps TRBD1 as D (6 bases). Trimming removed 7 bases from V and 1 base from J, with 21 bases in between. CDR3 length: 16 residues. CDR1 is SGHRS, CDR2 YFSETQ, per germline. The chain's CDR3 is CASSSIPGQNSYEQYF. The CDR3 DNA follows: TGCGCCAGCTCAAGTATTCCCGGACAGAATTCCTACGAGCAGTACTTC. The variable domain in full, completed from reference TRBV5-1 and TRBJ2-7, reads KAGVTQTPRYLIKTRGQQVTLSCSPISGHRSVSWYQQTPGQGLQFLFEYFSETQRNKGNFPGRFSGRQFSNSRSEMNVSTLELGDSALYLCASSSIPGQNSYEQYFGPGTRLTVT.

This rearrangement joins TRBV7-3 to TRBJ2-1; TRBD2 agrees at 9 bases. This CDR3 spans 16 amino acids. With 0 bases clipped from V and 4 bases from J, the junction kept 4 bases outside the gene matches. Per germline, CDR1 SGHTA and CDR2 FQGTGA. This chain's CDR3 is CASSLTASGVYNEQFF. The CDR3, as DNA: TGTGCCAGCAGCTTAACGGCTAGCGGGGTGTACAATGAGCAGTTCTTC.

This clonotype came up many times. The chain carries TRBV12-3 or TRBV12-4 and TRBJ1-4; 10 nucleotides align to TRBD1. The V segment lost 6 bases and the J segment 10 bases; nucleotides outside the gene matches: 8. The length of the CDR3 is 14 residues. In DNA form, the CDR3 reads TGTGCCAGCAGCCGCGACAGGGGGCAGGGAAAACTGTTTTTT. Translation gives CASSRDRGQGKLFF.

This clonotype was observed a handful of times. The chain uses TRBV10-3 and TRBJ2-5, with 13 nucleotides matching TRBD2. The CDR3 consists of 14 residues. With 10 bases clipped from V and 1 base from J, the junction kept 3 bases outside the gene matches. From germline, CDR1 is ENHRY and CDR2 SYGVKD. The CDR3 region has the DNA TGTGCCACCGGGACTAGCGGGATCCAAGAGACCCAGTACTTC. Protein product: CATGTSGIQETQYF.

This clonotype was observed at least ten times. The V call is TRBV4-3, the J call TRBJ1-1, with D possibly matching TRBD1 (5 bases). This CDR3 is 15 amino acids long. Between the trimmed V and J ends, which lost 0 bases and 5 bases, there was a span of 13 bases. The germline V gene encodes CDR1 LGHNA and CDR2 YSLEER. As DNA, the CDR3 is TGCGCCAGCAGCCAAGATTCCTCCGGGGGAACTGAAGCTTTCTTT. Translated, it gives CASSQDSSGGTEAFF.

Written as DNA, the CDR3 is TGCGCCAGCAGCTTGGAAACCGTAGGACCCTACGAGCAGTACTTC. Amino acids: CASSLETVGPYEQYF. The chain uses TRBV5-1 and TRBJ2-7, with unresolved D. The V gene's germline CDR1 is SGHRS and CDR2 YFSETQ. V shed 0 bases and J shed 2 bases, with 12 bases lying between them. This CDR3 is built from 15 residues.

This clonotype was observed a handful of times. The rearrangement joins TRBV29-1 to TRBJ2-1, with D perhaps TRBD1 or TRBD2 (5 bases each). V was clipped by 5 bases and J by 6 bases, with 14 bases between them. This CDR3 has 13 residues. Germline V gene sequence: CDR1 SQVTM, CDR2 ANQGSEA. The CDR3 coding sequence is TGCAGCGTTAGTACGACCGGGACCAATGAGCAGTTCTTC. It encodes CSVSTTGTNEQFF.